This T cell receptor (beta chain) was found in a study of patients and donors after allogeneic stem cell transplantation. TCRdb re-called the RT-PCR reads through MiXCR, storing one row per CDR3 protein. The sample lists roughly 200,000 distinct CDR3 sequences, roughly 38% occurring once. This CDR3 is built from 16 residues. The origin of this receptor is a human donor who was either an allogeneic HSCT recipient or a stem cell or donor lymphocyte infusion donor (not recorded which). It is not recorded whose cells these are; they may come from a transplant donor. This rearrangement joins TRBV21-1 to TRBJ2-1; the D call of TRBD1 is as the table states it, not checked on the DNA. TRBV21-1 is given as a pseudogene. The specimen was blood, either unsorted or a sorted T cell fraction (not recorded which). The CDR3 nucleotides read TGTGCCAGCAGCAAGTTCCCGGGAGGGTTGCACAATGAGCAGTTCTTC. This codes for CASSKFPGGLHNEQFF.